Each of the 20 T cell receptor beta chains below was sequenced from the same sample in a study of T cell changes during pregnancy in multiple sclerosis. Produced via immunoSEQ multiplex PCR; TCRdb's table is partial and in-frame only. The top ten clones hold around 0.8% of a sample with nearly 110,000 clones, around 93% of them seen once. Sequenced material: peripheral blood, taken in the third trimester of pregnancy. These receptors were obtained from a female donor in good health, enrolled as a control in a pregnancy study.

V usage is TRBV9 and J usage is TRBJ1-2; D is unresolved. Trimming removed 0 bases from V and 8 bases from J, with 14 bases in between. The CDR3 spans 14 residues. Germline V lookup: CDR1 SGDLS, CDR2 YYNGEE. CDR3 DNA: TGTGCCAGCAGCGTAGAGGCAGGCATGGGCGGCTACACCTTC. Translation gives CASSVEAGMGGYTF.

This rearrangement joins TRBV4-2 to TRBJ2-3, with 7 bases lining up with TRBD2. CDR3 length equals 15 residues. J was trimmed by 2 bases and V by 1 base; bases with no gene match: 3. CDR1 LGHNA and CDR2 YNFKEQ come from the germline V gene. The CDR3 DNA reads as TGTGCCAGCAGCCAAGGTCTAGCGGACACAGATACGCAGTATTTT. It translates to CASSQGLADTDTQYF.

The chain has TRBV6-6 and TRBJ1-6; D is unclear. The CDR3 spans 15 residues. Trimming removed 3 bases at V and 10 bases at J, with 16 bases between. Looked up from germline, CDR1 is MNHNY and CDR2 is SVGAGI (reference sequence). The CDR3 sequence is CASSYRKEGRSPLHF. CDR3 sequence (DNA): TGTGCCAGCAGTTATAGGAAGGAGGGTAGATCACCCCTCCACTTT.

V usage is TRBV20-1 and J usage is TRBJ2-5; D remains ambiguous. The germline CDR1 and CDR2 sequences are DFQATT and SNEGSKA (reference sequence). The CDR3 has 11 amino acids. V lost 1 base, J lost 6 bases, and 6 bases lay in between. The CDR3, as DNA: TGCAGTGCTAGAGTGAGTCAGACCCAGTACTTC. It is translated as CSARVSQTQYF.

This chain links TRBV30 with TRBJ2-7; D call uncertain. This CDR3 spans 13 amino acids. V was shortened by 4 bases and J by 4 bases, with 14 bases between the two germline ends. CDR1 and CDR2 (germline): GTSNPN, SVGIG (reference sequence). The CDR3 DNA reads TGTGCCTGGACCGGAGACCTGGATTACGAGCAGTACTTC. The encoded protein is CAWTGDLDYEQYF.

The chain couples TRBV19 to TRBJ1-3; D uncertain. The CDR3 covers 16 residues. V lost 6 bases and J 0 bases, leaving 15 bases between the germline ends. The germline gives CDR1 LNHDA, CDR2 SQIVND (reference sequence). CDR3 loop: CASSPLPGSSGNTIYF. The CDR3 region has the DNA TGTGCCAGTAGCCCCCTACCCGGGAGCTCTGGAAACACCATATATTTT.

The rearrangement joins TRBV7-9 to TRBJ1-2; no firm D call. This CDR3 is built from 11 residues. The V end was cut by 3 bases, the J end by 7 bases, with 6 bases between. In germline, CDR1 is SEHNR, CDR2 FQNEAQ (reference sequence). CDR3 protein: CASSLGSGYTF. In DNA, the CDR3 is TGTGCCAGCAGCTTGGGCTCTGGCTACACCTTC.

V gene TRBV7-8 combines with J gene TRBJ1-2, with 11 bases aligning to TRBD1. Germline V gives CDR1 SGHVS, CDR2 FQNEAQ. With 4 bases clipped from V and 8 bases from J, the junction kept 9 bases outside the gene matches. CDR3 size: 15 residues. The CDR3 loop is CASSSGRGTGGGYTF. The CDR3, as DNA: TGTGCCAGCAGCTCCGGCCGGGGGACAGGGGGAGGCTACACCTTC.

The chain joins TRBV10-3 to TRBJ2-5; the D is unclear. The germline V and J ends were trimmed by 0 bases and 9 bases, with 11 bases remaining between them. CDR3 length: 13 amino acids. In germline, CDR1 is ENHRY, CDR2 SYGVKD. CDR3 sequence (DNA): TGTGCCATCAGTGAGTCGGAAGGCGGTCCCCAGTACTTC. This gives the protein CAISESEGGPQYF.

The rearrangement links TRBV20-1 to TRBJ2-5; D gene uncertain. Germline CDR1 DFQATT, CDR2 SNEGSKA (reference sequence). This CDR3 contains 10 residues. V shed 3 bases and J shed 5 bases, with 4 bases lying between them. The CDR3 loop reads CSASQETQYF. CDR3 DNA sequence: TGCAGTGCTAGTCAGGAGACCCAGTACTTC.

J is TRBJ1-2 and V is TRBV2; possibly TRBD1 for D (5 bases). Trimming pared 9 bases from V and 1 base from J, leaving 12 bases between. The CDR3 is 13 residues long. CDR1 and CDR2 from the germline V gene are SNHLY and FYNNEI. DNA for the CDR3: TGTGCCAGTAGCCAGGGTTATAACTATGGCTACACCTTC. Translation: CASSQGYNYGYTF.

A single count supports this clone. The chain links TRBV6-4 to TRBJ2-3; TRBD1 agrees at 8 bases. This CDR3 is 14 amino acids long. V was pared by 6 bases and J by 2 bases, with 4 bases of the junction left unmatched. Per the germline V gene, CDR1 is MRHNA and CDR2 is SNTAGT. CDR3 coding DNA: TGTGCCAGCAGCACGACAGGGGACACAGATACGCAGTATTTT. It translates to CASSTTGDTDTQYF.

This chain connects TRBV1 to TRBJ2-1; the tabulated D call, TRBD1, remains unverified against the DNA. TRBV1 is given as a pseudogene. The CDR3 runs 16 residues. The CDR3 here is CTSGQVGLHRLVLQFF. In DNA form, the CDR3 reads TGCACCAGCGGACAGGTGGGACTTCATCGGCTTGTCCTGCAGTTCTTC.

The chain couples TRBV5-3 to TRBJ2-2; 9 bases align to TRBD1. TRBV5-3 is recorded as an ORF, its role being uncertain. Trimming took 0 bases from V and 5 from J; bases not matched to a gene: 2. The length of the CDR3 is 15 residues. The CDR3 region has the DNA TGTGCCAGAAGCTTGGACAGGGGGCTTACCGGGGAGCTGTTTTTT. This sequence encodes CARSLDRGLTGELFF.

The chain uses TRBV9 and TRBJ2-7; D not certain. Germline V gene data show CDR1 as SGDLS and CDR2 as YYNGEE. The CDR3 has 13 residues. V dropped 0 bases and J dropped 4 bases, with 8 bases sitting between them. This CDR3 reads CASSVGHLYEQYF. The CDR3 bases are TGTGCCAGCAGCGTAGGGCACCTTTACGAGCAGTACTTC. The variable domain in full, completed from reference TRBV9 and TRBJ2-7, reads DSGVTQTPKHLITATGQRVTLRCSPRSGDLSVYWYQQSLDQGLQFLIQYYNGEERAKGNILERFSAQQFPDLHSELNLSSLELGDSALYFCASSVGHLYEQYFGPGTRLTVT.

CDR3 amino acids: CASSSPGQVLTEAFF. The DNA of the CDR3 is TGTGCCAGCAGCTCCCCGGGACAGGTCCTCACTGAAGCTTTCTTT. The J gene is TRBJ1-1, the V gene TRBV7-6, with 8 bases fitting TRBD1. Trimming cost V 4 bases and J 4 bases; bases outside gene matches: 8. The CDR3 loop spans 15 amino acids. The germline gives CDR1 SGHVS, CDR2 FNYEAQ.

V usage is TRBV13 and J usage is TRBJ2-1, with D possibly matching TRBD1 (6 bases). V was trimmed by 3 bases and J by 7 bases, leaving 13 bases between them. This CDR3 contains 14 residues. Germline-derived CDR1 and CDR2 are PRHDT and FYEKMQ (reference sequence). CDR3: CASSFMRGHNEQFF. CDR3 bases: TGTGCCAGCAGCTTTATGAGGGGACATAATGAGCAGTTCTTC.

The chain carries TRBV7-2 and TRBJ2-3; TRBD1 agrees at 7 bases. CDR1 is SGHTA and CDR2 is FQGNSA in the germline V gene. Losses at the gene ends were 0 bases for V and 5 bases for J; bases not matched to a gene: 8. CDR3 length: 16 residues. CDR3 DNA: TGTGCCAGCAGCTTAGCCGGGACAGAGCAAGTAGATACGCAGTATTTT. Its protein is CASSLAGTEQVDTQYF.

The chain has TRBV19 and TRBJ1-6; weak D call: TRBD1 (6 bases). CDR1 is LNHDA and CDR2 is SQIVND in the germline V gene (reference sequence). The CDR3 sequence is 16 residues long. With 0 bases removed from V and 5 bases from J, the gap between germline ends came to 11 bases. Here the CDR3 reads CASSIDLTGNNSPLHF. CDR3 DNA: TGTGCCAGTAGTATAGATCTCACAGGGAATAATTCACCCCTCCACTTT.

The gene calls are TRBV7-2 and TRBJ2-5; TRBD2 aligns across 13 bases. The germline CDR1 and CDR2 sequences are SGHTA and FQGNSA. J lost 3 bases, V lost 6 bases, and 7 bases had no gene match. The CDR3 spans 16 residues. The CDR3 loop is CASRQGTSGAKETQYF. CDR3 DNA sequence: TGTGCCAGCAGACAGGGGACTAGCGGGGCCAAAGAGACCCAGTACTTC.